This entry describes one T cell receptor beta chain. Its binding antigen is unknown. This clone may be a read error of a much larger clone one base away. The sample comes from a study of T cells in Graves' hyperthyroidism and ophthalmopathy (dated by TCRdb to between 2019 and 2020). As for the study more broadly: Peripheral blood was sampled at the time of initial diagnosis, prior to any treatment. The paper reports TCR Vbeta CDR3 sequencing of over 130 peripheral blood samples: around 45 ophthalmopathy, under 85 hyperthyroidism and around 17 progressor patients. An independent validation cohort of about 20 hyperthyroidism patients and 15 or so patients who later progressed to ophthalmopathy tested prospective prediction of ophthalmopathy. The approximately 95 discovery patients were divided at random into training and test sets in a 7:3 ratio. Following sampling, methimazole starting at 30 mg daily was given to hyperthyroidism patients, and high-dose intravenous methylprednisolone was given to ophthalmopathy patients. To identify TCR V-J signatures that set the groups apart, the researchers used a discovery cohort of 100 patients, made up of 40 to 45 with Graves' ophthalmopathy and 55 to 65 with stable Graves' hyperthyroidism. In addition, the study compared T-cell repertoires in thyroid tissue and in blood from a handful of Graves' hyperthyroidism patients.

The full study reports these points: Blood samples also contained most of the expanded thyroid clonotypes (frequency above 0.001), which suggests that blood repertoires may reflect thyroid immune responses. No statistical method was used to fix the sample size in advance, and group allocation was not hidden from the investigators. A 13 V-J signature model separated ophthalmopathy from stable hyperthyroidism, with 87.88% sensitivity and about 81% specificity in cross-validation and 80%/75% in testing. In validation, progression to ophthalmopathy was predicted by the model with 70.59% sensitivity and nearly 75% specificity, a median of roughly 6.4 months before onset.

The TCR beta CDR3 regions were amplified from RNA transcripts. A first-round RT-PCR of the TCR CDR3 used the HTBI primer set with the Qiagen OneStep RT-PCR kit. Libraries were constructed in a second round of multiplex PCR, after which size selection and purification were carried out. The libraries were sequenced on an Illumina HiSeq2000 using paired-end 100 bp reads. On the authors' methods: Raw data were processed with SOAPnuke, discarding reads with adapters, uncalled bases, mean Phred below 15, or no exact constant-primer or identifier match. COPE v1.2.5 was used to merge the high-quality paired reads, and each unique nucleotide sequence was defined as a clonotype. MiTCR v1.1 was used to align the clonotypes against IMGT TRBV, TRBD and TRBJ reference segments. The analysis was restricted to V-J combinations with a frequency above 0.0001, which together covered 98% to 99.2% of the repertoires. A TCS score was defined as the ratio between F50 (clonal expansion) and ExV (chaos), using BLOSUM62-based TCRdist between CDR3 peptides within each V-J. Welch's t-statistics and random forest reduced 450 to 600 V-J features to 10 to 15, which were used in a naive Bayes classifier (R e1071). The similarity between thyroid and blood repertoires was quantified using the Morisita-Horn index. TCRdb reanalyzed the raw reads on its own, using fastp at Q25 for trimming and MiXCR for clone calling, and kept in-frame beta chains. Rows with one shared CDR3 protein collapse into an entry with the most common genes and DNA. The V and J calls reflect TCRdb's pipeline rather than the authors' work. This sample gives roughly 560,000 distinct CDR3 sequences in total; approximately 14% of them show up just once. The ten biggest clones cover over 3.5% of the sample.

Ophthalmopathy patients had moderately to severely active disease, with a Clinical Activity Score of 3 or more, a NOSPECS grade of 4 or more, and a disease duration of less than 3 months. Patients with uncontrolled infections, other autoimmune diseases, pregnancy or lactation were excluded. Diagnoses were established on the basis of clinical symptoms, serum thyroxine and TRAb, thyroid ultrasound, and orbital computed tomography. Ficoll-Paque density gradient centrifugation was used to isolate PBMCs from approximately 10 ml of fresh peripheral blood. Total RNA was extracted with Trizol reagent, and quality was checked on an Agilent 2100 Bioanalyzer. The CDR3, from cysteine to phenylalanine, totals 14 residues. The CDR3 DNA has 42 bases and is translated from base 1. CDR1 and CDR2, per the germline V gene, are MNHNS and SASEGT. The junction carries 12 bases between V and J, which are trimmed by 8 bases and 2 bases respectively.

The chain joins TRBV6-1 to TRBJ2-2; the best D guess is TRBD2, with 7 bases matching. This TCR was sampled from a middle-aged woman with Graves' ophthalmopathy. The specimen was blood. The CDR3 sequence is CASGGGGNTGELFF. The nucleotide sequence reads as follows: TGTGCCAGCGGAGGGGGGGGCAACACCGGGGAGCTGTTTTTT.